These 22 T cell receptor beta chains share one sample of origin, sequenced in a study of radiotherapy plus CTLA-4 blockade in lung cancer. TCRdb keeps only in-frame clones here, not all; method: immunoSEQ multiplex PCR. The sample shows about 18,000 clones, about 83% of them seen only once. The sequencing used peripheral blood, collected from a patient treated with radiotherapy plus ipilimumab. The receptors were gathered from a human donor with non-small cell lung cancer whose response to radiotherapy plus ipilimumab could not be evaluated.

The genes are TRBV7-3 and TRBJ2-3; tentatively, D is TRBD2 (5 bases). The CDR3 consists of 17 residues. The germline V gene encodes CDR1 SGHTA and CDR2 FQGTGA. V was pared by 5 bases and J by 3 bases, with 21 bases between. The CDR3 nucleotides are TGTGCCAGCAGCCCGAGTACGGGGTCTTCCTATACAGATACGCAGTATTTT. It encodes CASSPSTGSSYTDTQYF.

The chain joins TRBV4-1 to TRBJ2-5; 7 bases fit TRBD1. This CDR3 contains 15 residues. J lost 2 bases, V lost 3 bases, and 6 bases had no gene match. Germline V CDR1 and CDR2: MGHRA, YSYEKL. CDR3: CASSHPGQKQETQYF. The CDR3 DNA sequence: TGCGCCAGCAGCCATCCGGGACAGAAACAAGAGACCCAGTACTTC.

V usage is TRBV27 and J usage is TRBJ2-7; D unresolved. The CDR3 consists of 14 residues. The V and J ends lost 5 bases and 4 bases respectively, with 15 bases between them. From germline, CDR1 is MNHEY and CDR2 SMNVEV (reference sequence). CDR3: CASSPTPTTYEQYF. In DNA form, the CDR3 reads TGTGCCAGCAGTCCCACCCCCACAACGTACGAGCAGTACTTC.

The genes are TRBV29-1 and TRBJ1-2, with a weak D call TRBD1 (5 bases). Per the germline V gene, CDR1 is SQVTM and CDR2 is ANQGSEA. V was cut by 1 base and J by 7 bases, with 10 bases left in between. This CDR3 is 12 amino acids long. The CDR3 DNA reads TGCAGCGTTGAAGGCGGGGGGGGTGGCTACACCTTC. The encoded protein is CSVEGGGGGYTF.

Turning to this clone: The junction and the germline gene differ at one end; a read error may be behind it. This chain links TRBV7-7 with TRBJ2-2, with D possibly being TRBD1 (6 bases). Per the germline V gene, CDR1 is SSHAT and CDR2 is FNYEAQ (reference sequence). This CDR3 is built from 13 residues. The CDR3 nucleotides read TGTGCTAGCAGTGGGGGCATCACCGGGGAGCTGTTTTTT. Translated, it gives CASSGGITGELFF.

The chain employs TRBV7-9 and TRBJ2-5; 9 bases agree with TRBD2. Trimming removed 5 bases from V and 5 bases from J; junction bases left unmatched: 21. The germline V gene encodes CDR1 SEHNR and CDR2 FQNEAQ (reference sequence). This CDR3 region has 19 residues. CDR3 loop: CASSLGLAWGVKANETQYF. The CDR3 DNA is TGTGCCAGCAGCCTCGGACTAGCGTGGGGGGTGAAGGCAAATGAGACCCAGTACTTC.

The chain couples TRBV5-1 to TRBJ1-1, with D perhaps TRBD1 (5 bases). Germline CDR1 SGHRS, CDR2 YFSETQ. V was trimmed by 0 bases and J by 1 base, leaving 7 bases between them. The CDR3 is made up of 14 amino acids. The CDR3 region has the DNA TGCGCCAGCAGCTTGGACCAGGGGAACACTGAAGCTTTCTTT. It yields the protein CASSLDQGNTEAFF.

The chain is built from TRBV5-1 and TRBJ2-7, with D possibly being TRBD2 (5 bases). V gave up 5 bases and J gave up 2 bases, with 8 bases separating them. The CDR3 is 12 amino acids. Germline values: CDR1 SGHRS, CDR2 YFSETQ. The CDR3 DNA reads TGCGCCAGCAGAGGGAGCGCCTACGAGCAGTACTTC. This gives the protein CASRGSAYEQYF.

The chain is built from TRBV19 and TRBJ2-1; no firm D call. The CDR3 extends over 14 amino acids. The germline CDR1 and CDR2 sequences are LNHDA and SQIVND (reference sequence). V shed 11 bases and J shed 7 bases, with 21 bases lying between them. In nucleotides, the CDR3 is TGTGCCTCACGAGCTGGCGCCGGGTATAATGAGCAGTTCTTC. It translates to CASRAGAGYNEQFF.

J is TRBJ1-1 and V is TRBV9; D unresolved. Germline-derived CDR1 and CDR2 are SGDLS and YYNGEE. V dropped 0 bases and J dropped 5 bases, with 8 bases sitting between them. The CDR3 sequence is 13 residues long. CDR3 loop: CASSVAPGTEAFF. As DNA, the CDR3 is TGTGCCAGCAGCGTAGCTCCGGGAACTGAAGCTTTCTTT.

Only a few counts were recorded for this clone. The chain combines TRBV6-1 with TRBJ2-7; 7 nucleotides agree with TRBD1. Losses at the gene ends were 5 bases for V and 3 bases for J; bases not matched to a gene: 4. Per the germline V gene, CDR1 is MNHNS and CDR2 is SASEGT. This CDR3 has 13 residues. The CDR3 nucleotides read TGTGCCAGCAGTCCGGGACAGATCTACGAGCAGTACTTC. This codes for CASSPGQIYEQYF.

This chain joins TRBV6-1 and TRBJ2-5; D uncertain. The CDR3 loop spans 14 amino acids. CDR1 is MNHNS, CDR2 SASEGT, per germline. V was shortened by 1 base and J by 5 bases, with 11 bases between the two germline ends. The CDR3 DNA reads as TGTGCCAGCAGTGAAGGGTCTGGTCGGGAGACCCAGTACTTC. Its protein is CASSEGSGRETQYF.

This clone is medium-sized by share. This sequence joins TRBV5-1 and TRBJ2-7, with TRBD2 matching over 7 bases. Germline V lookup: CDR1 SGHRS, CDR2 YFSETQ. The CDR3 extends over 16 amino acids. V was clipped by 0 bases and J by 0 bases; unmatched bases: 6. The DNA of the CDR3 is TGCGCCAGCAGCTTGGCCGGGGGGTCCAGCTCCTACGAGCAGTACTTC. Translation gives CASSLAGGSSSYEQYF.

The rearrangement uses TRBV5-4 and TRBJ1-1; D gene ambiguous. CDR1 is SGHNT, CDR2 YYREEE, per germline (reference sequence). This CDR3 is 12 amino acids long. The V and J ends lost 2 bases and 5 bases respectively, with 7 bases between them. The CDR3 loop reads CASSFPGTEAFF. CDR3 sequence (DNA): TGTGCCAGCAGCTTTCCCGGGACTGAAGCTTTCTTT.

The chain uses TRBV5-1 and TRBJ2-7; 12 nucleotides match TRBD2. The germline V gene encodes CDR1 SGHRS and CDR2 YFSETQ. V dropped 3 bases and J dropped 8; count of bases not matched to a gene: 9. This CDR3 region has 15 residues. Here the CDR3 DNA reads TGCGCCAGCAGCTCTATGACTAGCGGGGGCCGCAAGCAGTACTTC. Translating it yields CASSSMTSGGRKQYF.

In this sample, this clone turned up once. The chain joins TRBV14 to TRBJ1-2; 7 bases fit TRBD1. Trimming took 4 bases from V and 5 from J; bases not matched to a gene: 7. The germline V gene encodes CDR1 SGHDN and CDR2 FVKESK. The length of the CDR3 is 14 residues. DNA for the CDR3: TGTGCCAGCAGCCCGCGACAGGGCCATTATGGCTACACCTTC. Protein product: CASSPRQGHYGYTF.

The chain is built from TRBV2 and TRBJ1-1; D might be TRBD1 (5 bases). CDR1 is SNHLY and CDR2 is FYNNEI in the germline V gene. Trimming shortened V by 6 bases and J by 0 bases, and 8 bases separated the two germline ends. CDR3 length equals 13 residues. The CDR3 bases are TGTGCCAGCAGAGACAGAATGAACACTGAAGCTTTCTTT. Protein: CASRDRMNTEAFF.

CDR3: CASSPTGDSYNEQFF. DNA of the CDR3: TGTGCCAGCAGCCCAACAGGGGACTCCTACAATGAGCAGTTCTTC. The rearrangement joins TRBV7-6 to TRBJ2-1; 7 nucleotides agree with TRBD1. Per germline, CDR1 SGHVS and CDR2 FNYEAQ. With 5 bases clipped from V and 0 bases from J, the junction kept 4 bases outside the gene matches. CDR3 length: 15 residues.

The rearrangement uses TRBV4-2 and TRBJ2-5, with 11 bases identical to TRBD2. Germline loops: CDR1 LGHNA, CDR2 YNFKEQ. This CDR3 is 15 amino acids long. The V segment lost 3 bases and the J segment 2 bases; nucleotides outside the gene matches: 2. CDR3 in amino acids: CASSHGTSGQETQYF. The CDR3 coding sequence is TGTGCCAGCAGCCACGGGACTAGCGGACAAGAGACCCAGTACTTC.

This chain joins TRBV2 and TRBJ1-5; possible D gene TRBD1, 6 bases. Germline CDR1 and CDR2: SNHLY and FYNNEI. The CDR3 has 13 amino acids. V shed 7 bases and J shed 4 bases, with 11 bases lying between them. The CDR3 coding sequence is TGTGCCAGCAACCGGGACACGAATCAGCCCCAGCATTTT. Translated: CASNRDTNQPQHF.

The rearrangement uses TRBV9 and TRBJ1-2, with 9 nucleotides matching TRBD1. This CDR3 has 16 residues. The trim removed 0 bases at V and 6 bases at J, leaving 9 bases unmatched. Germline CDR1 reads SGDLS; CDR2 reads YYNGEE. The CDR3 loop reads CASSVDSSGQGHGYTF. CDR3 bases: TGTGCCAGCAGCGTAGACTCTTCGGGACAGGGTCATGGCTACACCTTC.

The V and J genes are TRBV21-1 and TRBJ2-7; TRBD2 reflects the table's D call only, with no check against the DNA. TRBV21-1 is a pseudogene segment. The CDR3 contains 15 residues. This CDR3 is CASSLPRTAGDEQYF. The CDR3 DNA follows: TGTGCCAGCAGCCTACCCAGGACCGCGGGCGACGAGCAGTACTTC.